The 11 T cell receptor beta chains below were found in one sample sequenced in a study. Cells sorted as Tregs were CD4+, CD25+ and CD127-/low. TCRdb re-analysed the 5' RACE reads in MiXCR, keeping a single row per CDR3 protein. The profile shows 9,500 to 14,000 distinct CDR3 sequences, roughly a quarter of them singletons. The sample comprised Tregs sorted from a lymph node. These receptors were obtained from a female donor with breast cancer.

In regard to this clonotype: One junction end does not reproduce the germline sequence, and a read error may be involved. V and J are TRBV9 and TRBJ2-1, with D perhaps being TRBD1 or TRBD2 (5 bases each). The CDR3 runs 17 residues. CDR1 and CDR2 from the germline V gene are SGDLS and YYNGEE. CDR3 loop: CASSVFGDASSYNEQFF. The CDR3, as DNA: TGTGCCAGCAGCGTGTTCGGGGACGCGAGCTCCTACAATGAGCAGTTCTTT.

This clonotype showed up just a few times. This chain's CDR3 is CAWSPGQGSQPQHF. The CDR3 DNA reads as TGTGCCTGGAGTCCCGGACAGGGAAGCCAGCCCCAGCATTTT. V gene TRBV30 combines with J gene TRBJ1-5; TRBD1 matches at 8 bases. V lost 2 bases and J lost 7; bases outside the gene matches: 7. The germline CDR1 and CDR2 sequences are GTSNPN and SVGIG (reference sequence). This CDR3 has 14 residues.

This clonotype is labeled as medium-sized. The chain carries TRBV7-9 and TRBJ2-1; 11 bases fit TRBD2. From germline, CDR1 is SEHNR and CDR2 FQNEAQ (reference sequence). This CDR3 is built from 14 residues. V trimming: 9 bases; J trimming: 5 bases; junction bases outside the gene matches: 6. The CDR3 here is CARGGTSGNNEQFF. CDR3 DNA: TGTGCCAGGGGCGGGACTAGCGGAAACAATGAGCAGTTCTTC.

This clonotype was counted a few times. The rearrangement joins TRBV3-1 to TRBJ1-1; D perhaps matches TRBD1 (5 bases). This CDR3 has 16 amino acids. V gave up 0 bases and J gave up 1 base, with 12 bases separating them. Per germline, CDR1 LGHDT and CDR2 YNNKEL (reference sequence). DNA of the CDR3: TGTGCCAGCAGCCAAGAAACGGGACTCCCGAACACTGAAGCTTTCTTT. Protein: CASSQETGLPNTEAFF.

By sample share, this clonotype is medium-sized (0.01 to 0.1%). The J gene is TRBJ2-3, the V gene TRBV7-9; TRBD2 agrees at 9 bases. Trimming removed 2 bases from V and 3 bases from J; junction bases left unmatched: 6. Germline CDR1 is SEHNR and CDR2 is FQNEAQ (reference sequence). The CDR3 has 16 residues. CDR3 region: CASSLLLAGTTDTQYF. As DNA, the CDR3 is TGTGCCAGCAGCTTACTGCTAGCGGGAACTACAGATACGCAGTATTTT.

The sample holds many counts of this clonotype. The genes are TRBV20-1 and TRBJ2-1; D possibly corresponds to TRBD2 (5 bases). The CDR3 is 14 residues long. Germline CDR1 DFQATT, CDR2 SNEGSKA (reference sequence). The V end lost 7 bases, the J end lost 0 bases, and 13 bases lay between the germline ends. This CDR3 is CSVYPAGSYNEQFF. DNA for the CDR3: TGCAGTGTATATCCGGCGGGCTCCTACAATGAGCAGTTCTTC.

Worth noting for this clonotype: A much bigger clone sits one base away, suggesting this may be a read error. The chain combines TRBV25-1 with TRBJ2-7; D gene unclear. The CDR3 is 13 amino acids. Germline V gives CDR1 MGHDK, CDR2 SYGVNS. The CDR3, as DNA: TGTGCCAGAAGTGAACTCACAGTCTACGAGCAGTACTTC. Its protein product is CARSELTVYEQYF.

The rearrangement uses TRBV13 and TRBJ2-7, with D unclear. This CDR3 region has 13 residues. V was shortened by 1 base and J by 4 bases, with 8 bases between the two germline ends. Germline loops: CDR1 PRHDT, CDR2 FYEKMQ (reference sequence). CDR3 sequence: CASSLVGYYEQYF. The DNA of the CDR3 is TGTGCCAGCAGCTTAGTCGGGTATTACGAGCAGTACTTC.

The rearrangement joins TRBV12-3 or TRBV12-4 to TRBJ1-1, with unresolved D. Trimming took 0 bases from V and 1 from J, leaving 6 bases between them. The CDR3 runs to 14 residues. CDR3 DNA: TGTGCCAGCAGTTTAGCGAAAGGGAACACTGAAGCTTTCTTT. Protein: CASSLAKGNTEAFF.

The gene calls are TRBV18 and TRBJ1-1; D is perhaps TRBD1 (5 bases). The CDR3 is 13 residues long. The germline CDR1 and CDR2 sequences are KGHSH and LQKENI. V dropped 2 bases and J dropped 7 bases, with 11 bases sitting between them. CDR3 in amino acids: CASSPNRQFEAFF. CDR3 DNA sequence: TGTGCCAGCTCACCAAACAGACAGTTTGAAGCTTTCTTT.

A note on this clonotype: The junction departs from germline at one end; a sequencing error may be responsible. This sequence joins TRBV14 and TRBJ1-1; D perhaps matches TRBD1 (6 bases). Germline CDR1 reads SGHDN; CDR2 reads FVKESK. The CDR3 consists of 15 residues. CDR3 residues: CVSSPTWGANTEAFF. The CDR3 DNA reads TGTGTCAGCAGCCCGACGTGGGGGGCGAACACTGAAGCTTTCTTT.